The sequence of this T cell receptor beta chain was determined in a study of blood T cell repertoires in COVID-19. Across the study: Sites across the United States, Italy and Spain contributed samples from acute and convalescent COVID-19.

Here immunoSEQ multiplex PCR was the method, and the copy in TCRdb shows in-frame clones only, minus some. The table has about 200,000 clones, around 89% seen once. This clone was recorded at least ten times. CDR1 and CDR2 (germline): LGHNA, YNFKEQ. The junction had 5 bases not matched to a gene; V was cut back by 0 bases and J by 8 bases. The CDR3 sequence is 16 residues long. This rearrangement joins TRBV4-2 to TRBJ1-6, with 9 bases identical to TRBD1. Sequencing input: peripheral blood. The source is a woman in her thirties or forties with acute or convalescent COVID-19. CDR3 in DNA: TGTGCCAGCAGCCAAGATGCCGGGACAGGGTATTCACCCCTCCACTTT. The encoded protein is CASSQDAGTGYSPLHF.